This T cell receptor (beta chain) originates from a study of identical twins. With regard to this clonotype: The CDR3 carries no conserved terminal phenylalanine or tryptophan, so it likely arises from a read error.

TCRdb analysed the 5' RACE reads with MiXCR anew, one entry per CDR3 protein. The sample carries under 500,000 distinct CDR3 sequences, roughly an eighth recorded once. Trimming took 5 bases from V and 7 from J, leaving 14 bases between them. CDR3 length equals 12 residues. The V gene's germline CDR1 is DFQATT and CDR2 SNEGSKA (reference sequence). These data also formed part of another study, on yellow fever vaccine responses in identical twins.

Sequencing used CD4+ T cells sorted from blood. This TCR came from a woman aged 18-30 years in good health. The chain joins TRBV20-1 to TRBJ1-1; TRBD1 might be the D (5 bases). CDR3 nucleotides: TGCAGTGCTTCTAAGCAGGGTCGTGAAGCTTTCTTA. Its translation is CSASKQGREAFL.